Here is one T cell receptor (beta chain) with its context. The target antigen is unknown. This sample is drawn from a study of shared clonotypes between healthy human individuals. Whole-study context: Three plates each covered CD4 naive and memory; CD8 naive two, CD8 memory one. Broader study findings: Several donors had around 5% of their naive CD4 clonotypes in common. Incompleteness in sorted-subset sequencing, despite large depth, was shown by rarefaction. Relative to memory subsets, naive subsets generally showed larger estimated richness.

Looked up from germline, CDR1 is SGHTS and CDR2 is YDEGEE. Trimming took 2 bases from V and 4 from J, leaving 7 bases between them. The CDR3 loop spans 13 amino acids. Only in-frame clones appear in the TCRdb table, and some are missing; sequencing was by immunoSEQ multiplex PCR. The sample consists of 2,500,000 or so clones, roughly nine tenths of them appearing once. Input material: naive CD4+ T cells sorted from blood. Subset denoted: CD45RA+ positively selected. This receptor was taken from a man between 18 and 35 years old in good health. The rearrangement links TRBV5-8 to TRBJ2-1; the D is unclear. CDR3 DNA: TGTGCCAGCAGCTTAGGTAGTTACAATGAGCAGTTCTTC. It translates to CASSLGSYNEQFF.